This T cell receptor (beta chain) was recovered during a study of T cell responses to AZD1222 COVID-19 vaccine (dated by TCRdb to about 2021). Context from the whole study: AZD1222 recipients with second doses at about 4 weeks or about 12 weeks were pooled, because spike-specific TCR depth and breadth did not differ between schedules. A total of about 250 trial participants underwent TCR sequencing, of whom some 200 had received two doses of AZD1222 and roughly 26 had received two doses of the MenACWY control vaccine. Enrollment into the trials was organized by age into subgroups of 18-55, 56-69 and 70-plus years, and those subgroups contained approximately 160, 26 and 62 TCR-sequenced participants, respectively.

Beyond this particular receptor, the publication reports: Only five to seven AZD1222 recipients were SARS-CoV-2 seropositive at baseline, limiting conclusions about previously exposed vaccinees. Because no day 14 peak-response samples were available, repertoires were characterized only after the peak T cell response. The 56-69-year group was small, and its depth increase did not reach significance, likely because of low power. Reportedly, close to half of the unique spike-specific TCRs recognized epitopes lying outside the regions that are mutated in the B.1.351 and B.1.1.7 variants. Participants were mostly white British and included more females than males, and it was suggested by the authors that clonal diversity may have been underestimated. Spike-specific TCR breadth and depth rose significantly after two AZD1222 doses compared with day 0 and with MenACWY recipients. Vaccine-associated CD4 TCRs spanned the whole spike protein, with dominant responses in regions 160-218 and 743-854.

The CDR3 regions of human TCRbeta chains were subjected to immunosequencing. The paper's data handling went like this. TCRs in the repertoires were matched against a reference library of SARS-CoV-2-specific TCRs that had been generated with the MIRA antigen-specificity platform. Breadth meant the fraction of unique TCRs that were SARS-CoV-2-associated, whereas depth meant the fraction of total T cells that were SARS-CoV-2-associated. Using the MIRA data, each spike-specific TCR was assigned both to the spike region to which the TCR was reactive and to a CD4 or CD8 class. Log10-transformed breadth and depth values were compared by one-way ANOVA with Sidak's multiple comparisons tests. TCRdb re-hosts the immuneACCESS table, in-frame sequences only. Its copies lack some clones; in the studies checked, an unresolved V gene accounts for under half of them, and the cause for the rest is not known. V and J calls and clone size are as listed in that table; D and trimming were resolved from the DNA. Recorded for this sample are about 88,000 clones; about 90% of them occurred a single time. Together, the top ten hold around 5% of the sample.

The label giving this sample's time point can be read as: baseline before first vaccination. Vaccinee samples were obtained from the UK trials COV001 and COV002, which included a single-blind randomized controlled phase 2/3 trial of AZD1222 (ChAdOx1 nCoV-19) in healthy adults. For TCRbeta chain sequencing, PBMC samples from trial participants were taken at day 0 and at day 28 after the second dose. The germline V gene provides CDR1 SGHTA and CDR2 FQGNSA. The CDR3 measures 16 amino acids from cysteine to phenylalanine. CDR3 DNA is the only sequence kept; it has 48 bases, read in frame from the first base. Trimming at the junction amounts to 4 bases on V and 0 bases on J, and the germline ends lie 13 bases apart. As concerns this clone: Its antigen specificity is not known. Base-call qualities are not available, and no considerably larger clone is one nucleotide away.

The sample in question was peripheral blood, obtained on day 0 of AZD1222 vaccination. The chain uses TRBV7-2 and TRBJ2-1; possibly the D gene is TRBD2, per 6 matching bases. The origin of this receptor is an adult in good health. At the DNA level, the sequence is TGTGCCAGCAGCTACCGGGGGTCTAGCTCCTACAATGAGCAGTTCTTC. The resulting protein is CASSYRGSSSYNEQFF. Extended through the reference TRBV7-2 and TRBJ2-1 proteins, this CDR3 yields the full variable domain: GAGVSQSPSNKVTEKGKDVELRCDPISGHTALYWYRQSLGQGLEFLIYFQGNSAPDKSGLPSDRFSAERTGGSVSTLTIQRTQQEDSAVYLCASSYRGSSSYNEQFFGPGTRLTVL.